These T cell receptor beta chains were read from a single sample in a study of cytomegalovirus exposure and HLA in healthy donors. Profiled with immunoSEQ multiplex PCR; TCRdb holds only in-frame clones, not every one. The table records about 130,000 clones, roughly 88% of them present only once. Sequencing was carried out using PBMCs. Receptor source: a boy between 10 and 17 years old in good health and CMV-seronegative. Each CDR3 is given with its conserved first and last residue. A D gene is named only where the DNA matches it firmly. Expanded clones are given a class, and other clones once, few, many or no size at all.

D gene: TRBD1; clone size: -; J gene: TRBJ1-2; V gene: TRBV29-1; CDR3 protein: CSGKLGTGASYGYTF; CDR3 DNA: TGCAGCGGGAAGTTAGGGACAGGAGCCTCATATGGCTACACCTTC
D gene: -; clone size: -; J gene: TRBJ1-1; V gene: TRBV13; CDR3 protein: CASSLRQQPTEAFF; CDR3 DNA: TGTGCCAGCAGCTTAAGACAGCAACCTACTGAAGCTTTCTTT
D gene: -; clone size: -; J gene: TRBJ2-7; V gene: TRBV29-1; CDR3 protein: CSALAREAYEQYF; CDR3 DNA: TGCAGCGCCCTTGCTAGGGAGGCCTACGAGCAGTACTTC
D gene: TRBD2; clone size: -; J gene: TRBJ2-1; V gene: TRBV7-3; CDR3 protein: CASSLSLAGGPRNEQFF; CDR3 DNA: TGTGCCAGCAGCTTAAGTCTAGCGGGAGGGCCCCGGAATGAGCAGTTCTTC
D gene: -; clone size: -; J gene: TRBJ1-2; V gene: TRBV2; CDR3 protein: CASRSTENYGYTF; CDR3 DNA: TGTGCCAGCAGGTCGACAGAAAACTATGGCTACACCTTC
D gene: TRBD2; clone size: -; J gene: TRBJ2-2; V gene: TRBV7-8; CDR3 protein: CASSPPASGSFGELFF; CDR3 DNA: TGTGCCAGCAGCCCCCCGGCTAGCGGGAGTTTCGGGGAGCTGTTTTTT
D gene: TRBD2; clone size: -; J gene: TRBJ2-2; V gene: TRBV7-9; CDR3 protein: CASSPGTSGKTGELFF; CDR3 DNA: TGTGCCAGCAGCCCCGGGACTAGCGGGAAAACCGGGGAGCTGTTTTTT
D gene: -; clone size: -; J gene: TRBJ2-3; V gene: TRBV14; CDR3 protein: CASSQGLTDTQYF; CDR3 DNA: TGTGCCAGCAGCCAAGGACTAACAGATACGCAGTATTTT
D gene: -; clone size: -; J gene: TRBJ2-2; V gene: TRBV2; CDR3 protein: CASTLEDWNTGELFF; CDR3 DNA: TGTGCCAGCACCCTAGAGGACTGGAACACCGGGGAGCTGTTTTTT
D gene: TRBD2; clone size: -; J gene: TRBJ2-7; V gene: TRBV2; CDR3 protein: CASRKTSGSSYEQYF; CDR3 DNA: TGTGCCAGCAGAAAGACTAGCGGAAGCTCCTACGAGCAGTACTTC
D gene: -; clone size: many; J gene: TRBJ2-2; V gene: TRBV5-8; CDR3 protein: CASSIPLGAGELFF; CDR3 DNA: TGTGCCAGCAGCATCCCCCTGGGGGCGGGGGAGCTGTTTTTT
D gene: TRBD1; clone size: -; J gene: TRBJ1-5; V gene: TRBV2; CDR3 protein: CASSQRQGDQPQHF; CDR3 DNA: TGTGCCAGCAGTCAAAGACAGGGGGATCAGCCCCAGCATTTT
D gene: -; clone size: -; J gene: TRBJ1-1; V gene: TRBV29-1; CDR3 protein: CSYNRGAGSEAFF; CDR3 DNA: TGCAGCTACAACCGGGGGGCAGGCTCTGAAGCTTTCTTT
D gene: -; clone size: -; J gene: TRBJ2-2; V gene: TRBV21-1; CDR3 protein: CASSKNRGQGGFPDTGELFF; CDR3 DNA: TGTGCCAGCAGCAAGAACAGAGGGCAGGGGGGTTTCCCCGACACCGGGGAGCTGTTTTTT
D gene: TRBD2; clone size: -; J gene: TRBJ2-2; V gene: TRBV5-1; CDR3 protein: CASSFYGLAGGQNTGELFF; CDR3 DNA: TGCGCCAGCAGCTTCTACGGACTAGCGGGAGGGCAAAACACCGGGGAGCTGTTTTTT
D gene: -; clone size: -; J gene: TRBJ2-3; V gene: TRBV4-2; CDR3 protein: CASSQERLASDTQYF; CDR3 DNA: TGTGCCAGCAGCCAAGAGAGGCTAGCCTCAGATACGCAGTATTTT
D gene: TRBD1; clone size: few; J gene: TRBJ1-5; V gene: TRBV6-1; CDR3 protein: CASTGGSGQPQHF; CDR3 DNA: TGTGCCAGCACAGGGGGTTCAGGTCAGCCCCAGCATTTT
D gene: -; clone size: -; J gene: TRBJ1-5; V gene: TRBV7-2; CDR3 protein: CASTRGGRNQPQHF; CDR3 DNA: TGTGCCAGCACCCGTGGGGGGAGGAATCAGCCCCAGCATTTT
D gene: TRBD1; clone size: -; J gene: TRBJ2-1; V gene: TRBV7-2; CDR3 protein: CASSSRGIEQFF; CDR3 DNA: TGTGCCAGCAGCTCCAGGGGGATTGAGCAGTTCTTC
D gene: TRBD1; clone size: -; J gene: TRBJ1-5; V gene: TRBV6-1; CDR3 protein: CASNPGGLQPQHF; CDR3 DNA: TGTGCCAGCAATCCAGGGGGCCTTCAGCCCCAGCATTTT
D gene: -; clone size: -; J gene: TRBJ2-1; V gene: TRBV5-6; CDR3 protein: CASSEYFSGGVYNEQFF; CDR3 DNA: TGTGCCAGCAGCGAATACTTTTCTGGCGGGGTATACAATGAGCAGTTCTTC
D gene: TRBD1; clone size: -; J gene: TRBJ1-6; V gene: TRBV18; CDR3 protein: CASSPWTGDNSPLHF; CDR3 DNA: TGTGCCAGCTCACCGTGGACAGGGGATAATTCACCCCTCCACTTT
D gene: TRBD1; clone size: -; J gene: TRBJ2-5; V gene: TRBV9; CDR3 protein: CASSVEFRGWVETQYF; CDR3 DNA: TGTGCCAGCAGCGTAGAGTTCAGGGGGTGGGTGGAGACCCAGTACTTC
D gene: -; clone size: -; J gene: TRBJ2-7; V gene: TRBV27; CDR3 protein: CATGKYEQYF; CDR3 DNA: TGTGCCACCGGGAAGTACGAGCAGTACTTC
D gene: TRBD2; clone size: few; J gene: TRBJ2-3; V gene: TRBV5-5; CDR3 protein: CASSLVGRARADTQYF; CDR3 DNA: TGTGCCAGCAGCTTGGTCGGGAGGGCCAGGGCAGATACGCAGTATTTT
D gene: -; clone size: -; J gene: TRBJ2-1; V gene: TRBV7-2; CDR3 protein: CASSLDRGNEQFF; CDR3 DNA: TGTGCCAGCAGCTTAGACCGGGGCAATGAGCAGTTCTTC
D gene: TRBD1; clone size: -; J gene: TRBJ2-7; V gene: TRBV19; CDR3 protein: CASSINRGLSEQYF; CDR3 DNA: TGTGCCAGTAGTATAAACAGGGGGTTAAGCGAGCAGTACTTC
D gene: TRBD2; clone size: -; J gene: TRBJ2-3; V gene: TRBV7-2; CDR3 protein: CASRSLAGESDTQYF; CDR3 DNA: TGTGCCAGCAGGTCACTAGCGGGAGAGTCAGATACGCAGTATTTT
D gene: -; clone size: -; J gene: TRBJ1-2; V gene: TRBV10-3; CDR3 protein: CAALRDYYGYTF; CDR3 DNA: TGTGCCGCCCTCCGGGACTATTATGGCTACACCTTC
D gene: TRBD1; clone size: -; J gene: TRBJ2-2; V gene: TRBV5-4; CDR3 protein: CASSLVDRGLTGELFF; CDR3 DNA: TGTGCCAGCAGCTTGGTGGACAGGGGGCTCACCGGGGAGCTGTTTTTT
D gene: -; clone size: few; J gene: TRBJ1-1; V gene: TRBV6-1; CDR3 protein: CASSEARWGQDTEAFF; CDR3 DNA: TGTGCCAGCAGTGAAGCGAGGTGGGGGCAGGACACTGAAGCTTTCTTT
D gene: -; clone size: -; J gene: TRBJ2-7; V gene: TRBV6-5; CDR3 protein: CASTPRSGENYEQYF; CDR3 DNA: TGTGCCAGCACCCCGAGGAGCGGAGAAAACTACGAGCAGTACTTC
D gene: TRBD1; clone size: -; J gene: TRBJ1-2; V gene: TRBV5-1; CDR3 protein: CASSLAGQGAWANYGYTF; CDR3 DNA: TGCGCCAGCAGCTTGGCTGGCCAGGGGGCTTGGGCTAACTATGGCTACACCTTC
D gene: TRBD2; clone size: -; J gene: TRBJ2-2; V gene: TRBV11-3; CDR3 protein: CASSSRLAENTGELFF; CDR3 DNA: TGTGCCAGCAGCTCTAGACTAGCAGAGAACACCGGGGAGCTGTTTTTT
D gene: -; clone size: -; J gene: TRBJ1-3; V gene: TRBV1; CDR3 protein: CTSSQDLAGPHAGNTIYF; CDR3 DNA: TGCACCAGCAGCCAAGATCTTGCGGGGCCCCACGCTGGAAACACCATATATTTT
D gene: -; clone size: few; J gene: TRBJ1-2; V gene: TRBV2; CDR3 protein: CASTREGGGYTF; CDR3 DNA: TGTGCCAGCACCCGGGAGGGTGGCGGCTACACCTTC
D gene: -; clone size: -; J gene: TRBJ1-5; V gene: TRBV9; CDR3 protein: CASSVDGGVGQPQHF; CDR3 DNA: TGTGCCAGCAGCGTAGATGGAGGGGTGGGACAGCCCCAGCATTTT
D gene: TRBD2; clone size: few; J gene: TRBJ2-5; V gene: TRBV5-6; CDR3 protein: CASSSRTSGRETQYF; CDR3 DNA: TGTGCCAGCAGCTCAAGGACTAGCGGGAGGGAGACCCAGTACTTC
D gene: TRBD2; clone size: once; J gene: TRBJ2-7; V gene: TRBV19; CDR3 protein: CASTDSGRTDEQYF; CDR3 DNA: TGTGCCAGTACCGATAGCGGGAGAACGGACGAGCAGTACTTC
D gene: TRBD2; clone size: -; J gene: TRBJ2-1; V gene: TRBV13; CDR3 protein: CASSFLMGGNEQFF; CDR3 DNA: TGTGCCAGCAGCTTTCTGATGGGAGGGAATGAGCAGTTCTTC
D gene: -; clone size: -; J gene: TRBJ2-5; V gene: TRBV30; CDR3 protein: CASTGVQETQYF; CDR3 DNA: TGTGCCTCCACGGGAGTTCAAGAGACCCAGTACTTC
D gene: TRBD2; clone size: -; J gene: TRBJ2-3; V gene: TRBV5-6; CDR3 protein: CASSLRLAGGSDTQYF; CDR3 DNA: TGTGCCAGCAGCTTGAGGCTAGCGGGGGGGTCGGATACGCAGTATTTT
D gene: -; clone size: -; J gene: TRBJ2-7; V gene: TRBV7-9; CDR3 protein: CASSQQHYEQYF; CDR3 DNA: TGTGCCAGCAGTCAACAGCACTACGAGCAGTACTTC
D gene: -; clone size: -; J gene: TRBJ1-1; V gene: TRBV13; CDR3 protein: CASSRSLQGRGEAFF; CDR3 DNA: TGTGCCAGCAGCCGCAGCTTACAGGGAAGGGGTGAAGCTTTCTTT
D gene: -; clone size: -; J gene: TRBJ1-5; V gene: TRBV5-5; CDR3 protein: CASSLVAGSNQPQHF; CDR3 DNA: TGTGCCAGCAGCTTGGTAGCAGGGAGCAATCAGCCCCAGCATTTT
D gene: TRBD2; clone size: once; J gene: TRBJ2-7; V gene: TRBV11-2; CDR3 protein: CASSHSLAGASYEQYF; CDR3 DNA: TGTGCCAGCAGCCATTCGCTAGCGGGAGCTTCCTACGAGCAGTACTTC
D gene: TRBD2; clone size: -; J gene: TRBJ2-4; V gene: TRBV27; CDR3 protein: CASRDPGTSNIQYF; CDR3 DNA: TGTGCCAGTCGGGACCCCGGGACTAGTAACATTCAGTACTTC
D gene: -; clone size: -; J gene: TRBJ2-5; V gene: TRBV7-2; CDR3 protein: CASSLRGETQYF; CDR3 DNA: TGTGCCAGCAGCCTACGGGGGGAGACCCAGTACTTC
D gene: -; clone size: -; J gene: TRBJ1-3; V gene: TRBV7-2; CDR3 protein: CASSFAPGGSGNTIYF; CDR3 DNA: TGTGCCAGCAGCTTTGCACCGGGGGGCTCTGGAAACACCATATATTTT
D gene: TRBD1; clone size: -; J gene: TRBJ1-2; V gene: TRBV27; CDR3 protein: CASSLSEQGANGYTF; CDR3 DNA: TGTGCCAGCAGTTTATCTGAACAGGGGGCGAATGGCTACACCTTC
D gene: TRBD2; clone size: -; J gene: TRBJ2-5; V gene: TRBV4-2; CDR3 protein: CASSQDLSGEYQETQYF; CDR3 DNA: TGTGCCAGCAGCCAAGATCTTAGCGGGGAATACCAAGAGACCCAGTACTTC
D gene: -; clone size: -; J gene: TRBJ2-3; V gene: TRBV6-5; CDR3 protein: CASKSLGVADTQYF; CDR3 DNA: TGTGCCAGCAAATCGTTAGGGGTGGCAGATACGCAGTATTTT
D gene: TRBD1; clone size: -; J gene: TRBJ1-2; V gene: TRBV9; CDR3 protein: CASSGMGTGNYGYPF; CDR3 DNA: TGTGCCAGCAGCGGGATGGGGACAGGTAACTATGGCTACCCCTTC
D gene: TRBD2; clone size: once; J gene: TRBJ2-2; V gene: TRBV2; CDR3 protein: CATGLAGGRVTGELFF; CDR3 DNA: TGTGCCACCGGACTAGCGGGGGGCCGGGTCACCGGGGAGCTGTTTTTT